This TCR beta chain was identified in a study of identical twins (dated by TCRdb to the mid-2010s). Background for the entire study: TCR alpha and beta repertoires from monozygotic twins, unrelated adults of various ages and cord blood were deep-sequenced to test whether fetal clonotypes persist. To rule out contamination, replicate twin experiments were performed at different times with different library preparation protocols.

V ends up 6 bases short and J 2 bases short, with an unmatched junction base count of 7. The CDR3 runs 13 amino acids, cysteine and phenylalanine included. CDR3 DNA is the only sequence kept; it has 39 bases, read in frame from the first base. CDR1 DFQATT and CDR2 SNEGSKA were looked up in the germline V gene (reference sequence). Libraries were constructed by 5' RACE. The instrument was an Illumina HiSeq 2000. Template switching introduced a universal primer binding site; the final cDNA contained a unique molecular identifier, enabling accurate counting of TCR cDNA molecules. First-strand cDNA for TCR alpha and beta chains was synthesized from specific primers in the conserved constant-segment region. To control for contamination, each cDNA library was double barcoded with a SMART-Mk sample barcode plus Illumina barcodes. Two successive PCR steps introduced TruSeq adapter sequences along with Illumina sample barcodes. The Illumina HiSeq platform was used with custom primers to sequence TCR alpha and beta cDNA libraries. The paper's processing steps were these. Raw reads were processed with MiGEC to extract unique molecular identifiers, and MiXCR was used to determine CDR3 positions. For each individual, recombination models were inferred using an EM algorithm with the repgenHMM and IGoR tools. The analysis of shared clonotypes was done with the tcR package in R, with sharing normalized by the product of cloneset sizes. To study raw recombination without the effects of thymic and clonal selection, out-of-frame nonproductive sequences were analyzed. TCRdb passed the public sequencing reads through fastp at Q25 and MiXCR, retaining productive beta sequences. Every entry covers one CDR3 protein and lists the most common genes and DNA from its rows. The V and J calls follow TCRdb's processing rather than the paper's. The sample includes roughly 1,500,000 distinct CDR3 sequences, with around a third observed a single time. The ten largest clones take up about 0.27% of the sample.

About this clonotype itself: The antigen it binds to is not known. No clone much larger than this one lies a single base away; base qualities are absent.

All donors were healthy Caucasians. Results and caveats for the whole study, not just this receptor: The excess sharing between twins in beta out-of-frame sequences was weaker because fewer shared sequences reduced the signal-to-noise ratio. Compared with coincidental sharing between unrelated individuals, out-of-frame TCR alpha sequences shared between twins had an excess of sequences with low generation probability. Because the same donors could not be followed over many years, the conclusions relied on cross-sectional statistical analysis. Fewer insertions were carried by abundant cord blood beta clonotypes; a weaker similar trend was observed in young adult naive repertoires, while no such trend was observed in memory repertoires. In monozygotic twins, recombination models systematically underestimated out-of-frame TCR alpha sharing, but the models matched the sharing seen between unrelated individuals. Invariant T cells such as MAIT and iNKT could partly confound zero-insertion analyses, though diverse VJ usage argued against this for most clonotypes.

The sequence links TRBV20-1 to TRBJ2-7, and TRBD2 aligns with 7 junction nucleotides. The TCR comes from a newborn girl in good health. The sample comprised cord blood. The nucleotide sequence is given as TGCAGTGCCCTACTAGCGACTCCCTACGAGCAGTACTTC. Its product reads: CSALLATPYEQYF.